This TCR beta chain was sequenced for a study of T-cell memory formation after mild COVID-19. Study overall: TCR clustering was largely donor specific.

After 5'RACE with constant-segment primers, TCR alpha and TCR beta cDNA libraries carrying sample barcodes and UMIs were obtained. TCRdb re-derived calls from the 5' RACE reads in MiXCR, one entry per CDR3 protein. Here the sample spans about 190,000 distinct CDR3 sequences, around 16% being singletons. The CDR3 contains 14 residues. V was pared by 2 bases and J by 1 base, with 9 bases between. CDR1 and CDR2 (germline): LGHNA, YNFKEQ. Details on this clonotype: Antigen specificity is unknown.

General study points: From day 15 to 85, contracting clones were balanced between CD4 and CD8, whereas later expanders leaned toward CD4+. Those CD4+ clones that contracted were mainly in CM and EM (CD8+ ones in EMRA).

The rearrangement joins TRBV4-2 to TRBJ2-7; D ambiguous. The clonotype was recovered from an adult woman who had mild COVID-19 (a few samples of this study predate the infection). Cell type and time point are not known. Specimen: PBMCs or a T cell subset sorted from them (not recorded which). The CDR3 here is CASSQTVGSYEQYF. The CDR3 DNA follows: TGTGCCAGCAGCCAAACGGTCGGGTCCTACGAGCAGTACTTC.